This T cell receptor beta chain was found in a study of technical replicates of blood from several donors. Using immunoSEQ multiplex PCR, the repertoire was profiled, and TCRdb retains in-frame clones only, with some absent. The sample lists some 80,000 clones; around 97% were seen once. V lost 7 bases, J lost 7 bases, and 13 bases stayed unmatched. This CDR3 contains 14 residues. Germline CDR1 is SQVTM and CDR2 is ANQGSEA. This chain connects TRBV29-1 to TRBJ1-1; 9 bases map to TRBD1. The receptor's source is a human donor in good health. Sequencing was done on a sample of T cells isolated from PBMCs. CDR3 amino acids: CSARYQGTGLEAFF. As DNA, the CDR3 is TGCAGCGCACGATACCAGGGGACAGGGCTTGAAGCTTTCTTT.